This T cell receptor beta chain was identified during a study of blood T cell repertoires in COVID-19. Study summary: From the United States, Italy and Spain came samples of acute and convalescent COVID-19. PBMCs, B-cell-depleted T cells, or T cells provided the cDNA or gDNA that made up the material.

Trimming removed 0 bases from V and 9 bases from J, with 10 bases in between. CDR3 length equals 14 residues. In germline, CDR1 is SGHNT, CDR2 YYREEE (reference sequence). Assay: immunoSEQ multiplex PCR; the TCRdb copy retains only in-frame clones and omits some. The table shows around 130,000 clones, with roughly four fifths occurring only once. This chain links TRBV5-4 with TRBJ1-6; D perhaps matches TRBD1 (5 bases). The receptor was derived from a woman aged 55-69 years with acute or convalescent COVID-19. Sequencing used peripheral blood. The CDR3 loop is CASSLDWGGSPLHF. In DNA form, the CDR3 reads TGTGCCAGCAGCTTGGATTGGGGGGGTTCACCCCTCCACTTT.